The clone carrying this T cell receptor (beta chain) is medium-sized by frequency. TRB was amplified by touch-down multiplex PCR, primer pools A and B combined. TCRdb reprocessed the multiplex PCR reads, with one entry per CDR3 protein and no DNA. The listing records some 6,200 distinct CDR3 sequences. About 37,500 genome equivalents of blood DNA were amplified for TRB. In germline, CDR1 is MNHEY, CDR2 SVGEGT. CDR3 size: 13 residues. The record originates from a study of T cell clusters in autoimmune cytopenias. The data also belong to a second study, concerning T cell repertoires in aging, cancer and after chemotherapy.

V gene TRBV6-2 or TRBV6-3 combines with J gene TRBJ1-6. The sequencing input was peripheral blood. The sequence was collected from a human donor in good health. The chain's CDR3 is CASSYSSDEPLHF.